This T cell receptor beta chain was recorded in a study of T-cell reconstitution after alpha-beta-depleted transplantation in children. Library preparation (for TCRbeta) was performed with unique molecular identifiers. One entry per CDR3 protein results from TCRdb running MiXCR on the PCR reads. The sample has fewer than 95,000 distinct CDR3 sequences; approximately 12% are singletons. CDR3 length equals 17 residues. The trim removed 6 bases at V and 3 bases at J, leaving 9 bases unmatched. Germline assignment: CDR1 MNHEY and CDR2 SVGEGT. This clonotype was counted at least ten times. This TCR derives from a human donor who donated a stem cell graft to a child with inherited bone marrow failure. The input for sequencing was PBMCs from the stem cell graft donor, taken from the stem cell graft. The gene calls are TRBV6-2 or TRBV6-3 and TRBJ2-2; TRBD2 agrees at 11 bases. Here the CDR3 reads CASSPSGRFWYTGELFF. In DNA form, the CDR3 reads TGTGCCAGCAGCCCTAGCGGGAGGTTTTGGTACACCGGGGAGCTGTTTTTT.